The 12 T cell receptor beta chains below come from one sample, sequenced in a study of cytomegalovirus exposure and HLA in healthy donors. Primers: 60 Vbeta forward and 13 Jbeta reverse. Measured with immunoSEQ multiplex PCR; TCRdb has only the in-frame clones, and not every one. The repertoire holds approximately 220,000 clones, with over 75% as singletons. The sample was PBMCs. These receptors all come from a male donor in good health and CMV-seronegative.

This rearrangement joins TRBV6-4 to TRBJ2-2; 10 positions match TRBD2. The CDR3 is 16 amino acids. Trimming took 4 bases from V and 4 from J; bases not matched to a gene: 6. The germline V gene encodes CDR1 MRHNA and CDR2 SNTAGT. The CDR3 loop reads CASSGSPSGSTGELFF. The DNA of the CDR3 is TGTGCCAGCAGTGGATCTCCTAGCGGGAGCACCGGGGAGCTGTTTTTT.

This chain uses TRBV5-6 with TRBJ1-6, with 9 bases lining up with TRBD1. Germline CDR1 is SGHDT and CDR2 is YYEEEE. J was trimmed by 0 bases and V by 4 bases; bases with no gene match: 5. The CDR3 covers 17 residues. The CDR3 DNA sequence: TGTGCCAGCAGCAGAGGGACAGGGAGCTCCTATAATTCACCCCTCCACTTT. Protein: CASSRGTGSSYNSPLHF.

V gene TRBV12-2 combines with J gene TRBJ2-7; the table's D call, TRBD2, was not checked against the DNA. TRBV12-2 is flagged as a pseudogene. The CDR3 loop spans 17 amino acids. CDR3 region: CASRFSGTSGRAYEQYF. In DNA, the CDR3 is TGTGCAAGTCGCTTCTCCGGGACTAGCGGGAGAGCCTACGAGCAGTACTTC.

V usage is TRBV5-6 and J usage is TRBJ2-7, with TRBD1 identical over 7 bases. CDR3 length: 13 residues. The V and J ends lost 5 bases and 4 bases, in that order; junction bases with no gene match: 6. CDR1 SGHDT and CDR2 YYEEEE come from the germline V gene. The CDR3 is CASSRDSVYEQYF. In DNA, the CDR3 is TGTGCCAGCAGTAGGGACAGCGTGTACGAGCAGTACTTC.

J is TRBJ1-1 and V is TRBV29-1, with 7 bases matching TRBD1. This CDR3 contains 15 residues. The germline gives CDR1 SQVTM, CDR2 ANQGSEA. The trim removed 7 bases at V and 5 bases at J, leaving 16 bases unmatched. CDR3 bases: TGCAGCGCCGACGACAGGGAGAAGACTGGGACTGAAGCTTTCTTT. It yields the protein CSADDREKTGTEAFF.

V gene TRBV9 combines with J gene TRBJ1-6; 10 nucleotides line up with TRBD1. Germline assignment: CDR1 SGDLS and CDR2 YYNGEE. The V and J ends lost 4 bases and 9 bases, in that order; junction bases with no gene match: 10. The CDR3 is 16 residues long. The CDR3: CASSPELGQGTSPLHF. The CDR3 DNA sequence: TGTGCCAGCAGCCCAGAGTTGGGACAGGGGACTTCACCCCTCCACTTT.

The count of this clone is one. The chain combines TRBV9 with TRBJ1-1, with 7 bases fitting TRBD1. V trimming: 1 base; J trimming: 5 bases; junction bases outside the gene matches: 8. Germline V gives CDR1 SGDLS, CDR2 YYNGEE. The CDR3 spans 15 residues. DNA for the CDR3: TGTGCCAGCAGCGTACAGACAGGGCTCGTGACTGAAGCTTTCTTT. Its protein is CASSVQTGLVTEAFF.

The rearrangement joins TRBV6-5 to TRBJ1-5; D gene uncertain. Germline CDR1 reads MNHEY; CDR2 reads SVGAGI. V was pared by 6 bases and J by 6 bases, with 15 bases between. This CDR3 comprises 14 residues. CDR3 DNA: TGTGCCAGCAGCCTCGCGGCCACTACTCAGCCCCAGCATTTT. Protein sequence: CASSLAATTQPQHF.

This clone appeared a few times. V gene TRBV28 combines with J gene TRBJ2-5, with 7 bases that match TRBD1. The CDR3 is made up of 14 amino acids. Germline V CDR1 and CDR2: MDHEN, SYDVKM. The junction had 7 bases not matched to a gene; V was cut back by 5 bases and J by 4 bases. DNA for the CDR3: TGTGCCAGCAGTCCCCATGACAGGGTAGAGACCCAGTACTTC. Translating gives CASSPHDRVETQYF.

This clone has a handful of counts. The chain uses TRBV7-9 and TRBJ2-7; D gene ambiguous. V was clipped by 1 base and J by 3 bases, with 10 bases between them. The CDR3 loop spans 14 amino acids. Germline CDR1 is SEHNR and CDR2 is FQNEAQ (reference sequence). The CDR3 loop reads CASSLDVANYEQYF. In nucleotides, the CDR3 is TGTGCCAGCAGCTTAGACGTGGCAAACTACGAGCAGTACTTC.

DNA for the CDR3: TGCGCCAGCAGCGTGGACAGGGTAGACAATGAGCAGTTCTTC. Translating it yields CASSVDRVDNEQFF. The gene calls are TRBV5-1 and TRBJ2-1, with 8 bases that match TRBD1. The CDR3 spans 14 residues. The trim removed 4 bases at V and 5 bases at J, leaving 5 bases unmatched. CDR1 is SGHRS and CDR2 is YFSETQ in the germline V gene.

The chain combines TRBV11-2 with TRBJ2-7; D remains ambiguous. Germline V gene sequence: CDR1 SGHAT, CDR2 FQNNGV. V shed 1 base and J shed 5 bases, with 12 bases lying between them. The CDR3 loop spans 14 amino acids. CDR3 coding DNA: TGTGCCAGCAGCTTAGTTCCCAGTCCCGACGAGCAGTACTTC. Translated, it gives CASSLVPSPDEQYF.